Measured by frequency, the clone carrying this TCR beta chain is medium-sized. Its antigen is still unknown. Multiplex touch-down PCR amplified TRB using TRB-A and TRB-B pools in one tube. TCRdb re-called the multiplex PCR reads; every CDR3 protein appears as one record, without DNA. The specimen's table records some 11,000 distinct CDR3 sequences. TRB was amplified from roughly 0.25 ug of peripheral blood genomic DNA per sample. This entry is derived from a study of T cell clusters in autoimmune cytopenias. CDR1 and CDR2 from the germline V gene are MNHEY and SVGAGI. CDR3 length: 14 amino acids. General observations from the study: TRB repertoire shifts in secondary cytopenia and chronic lymphocytic leukemia mostly reflected lymphoma, not autoimmunity.

This sample was shared with a second study, whose subject was T cell repertoires in aging, cancer and after chemotherapy.

The rearrangement links TRBV6-5 to TRBJ1-2. Input material: peripheral blood. This TCR was sampled from a human donor in good health. CDR3: CASTRVGTNYGYTF.